Following are 32 T cell receptor beta chains from one sample sequenced in a study of blood T cell repertoires in COVID-19. Clones were sequenced by immunoSEQ multiplex PCR, and TCRdb holds only the in-frame ones, with some missing. The sample has approximately 220,000 clones; nearly 90% are singletons. Sequencing used PBMCs or T cells enriched from blood (not recorded which). Receptors were obtained from a man aged 25 to 40 who had been exposed to COVID-19.

Only one count was recorded for this clone. The chain uses TRBV9 and TRBJ1-2, with TRBD1 matching over 9 bases. Germline values: CDR1 SGDLS, CDR2 YYNGEE. The CDR3 spans 17 residues. Trimming cost V 3 bases and J 5 bases; bases outside gene matches: 14. Here the CDR3 DNA reads TGTGCCAGCAGCGCCCGGGACAGGGATGGCCAACCGTATGGCTACACCTTC. Translating gives CASSARDRDGQPYGYTF.

This chain joins TRBV19 and TRBJ2-2; possible D gene TRBD1, 6 bases. Germline V gene lookup returns CDR1 LNHDA and CDR2 SQIVND (reference sequence). The V gene lost 5 bases and the J gene lost 6 bases, with 13 bases spanning the gap. The CDR3 covers 14 residues. CDR3 loop: CASSENRVAGELFF. CDR3 bases: TGTGCCAGTAGTGAGAACAGGGTCGCCGGGGAGCTGTTTTTT.

The chain employs TRBV5-1 and TRBJ1-2, with TRBD1 identical over 12 bases. The germline V gene has CDR1 SGHRS and CDR2 YFSETQ. The CDR3 runs 14 residues. The V segment lost 4 bases and the J segment 7 bases; nucleotides outside the gene matches: 5. The CDR3 nucleotides are TGCGCCAGCAGCCGGGGACAGGGGGCGAGTGGCTACACCTTC. It is translated as CASSRGQGASGYTF.

This clone has just one count. The chain employs TRBV7-2 and TRBJ1-3, with TRBD1 as a possible D gene (6 bases). V lost 5 bases and J 0 bases, leaving 11 bases between the germline ends. Looked up from germline, CDR1 is SGHTA and CDR2 is FQGNSA. The CDR3 is 15 amino acids. CDR3 coding DNA: TGTGCCAGCAGCATGACAGGCATCTCTGGAAACACCATATATTTT. Translated, it gives CASSMTGISGNTIYF. Drawing the rest from reference TRBV7-2 and TRBJ1-3, the complete variable domain is GAGVSQSPSNKVTEKGKDVELRCDPISGHTALYWYRQSLGQGLEFLIYFQGNSAPDKSGLPSDRFSAERTGGSVSTLTIQRTQQEDSAVYLCASSMTGISGNTIYFGEGSWLTVV.

This sequence joins TRBV5-1 and TRBJ2-2; possibly TRBD2 for D (6 bases). The CDR3 is 16 amino acids. V was trimmed by 3 bases and J by 0 bases, leaving 12 bases between them. Germline-derived CDR1 and CDR2 are SGHRS and YFSETQ. CDR3 nucleotides: TGCGCCAGCAGCTGGTTGGAGGGCGCGAACACCGGGGAGCTGTTTTTT. Translated: CASSWLEGANTGELFF.

V usage is TRBV12-3 or TRBV12-4 and J usage is TRBJ2-1, with TRBD1 matching 7 bases. V lost 5 bases, J lost 5 bases, and 3 bases stayed unmatched. The CDR3 extends over 13 amino acids. In DNA, the CDR3 is TGTGCCAGCAGTCCGGGGACAGACAATGAGCAGTTCTTC. Its protein product is CASSPGTDNEQFF.

The rearrangement joins TRBV27 to TRBJ2-7, with 8 bases aligning to TRBD2. The CDR3 spans 15 residues. The V gene end was trimmed by 2 bases and the J gene end by 4 bases; junction bases not matched to a gene: 7. CDR1 and CDR2 (germline): MNHEY, SMNVEV (reference sequence). Here the CDR3 DNA reads TGTGCCAGCAGTTTAACGGGGGGGCAAGGTTACGAGCAGTACTTC. This encodes CASSLTGGQGYEQYF.

This clone was detected a few times. The chain employs TRBV7-2 and TRBJ1-2; possibly TRBD1 for D (5 bases). V shed 5 bases and J shed 4 bases, with 14 bases lying between them. The germline V gene encodes CDR1 SGHTA and CDR2 FQGNSA. The CDR3 is 14 residues long. DNA of the CDR3: TGTGCCAGCAGCCTTCAGGGCCCAGGCTATGGCTACACCTTC. It translates to CASSLQGPGYGYTF.

The rearrangement uses TRBV2 and TRBJ1-6, with 8 bases that match TRBD1. The trim removed 8 bases at V and 10 bases at J, leaving 13 bases unmatched. The CDR3 spans 15 residues. Germline CDR1 is SNHLY and CDR2 is FYNNEI. CDR3 residues: CASRGTGALGSPLHF. CDR3 DNA: TGTGCCAGCCGGGGGACAGGAGCTTTAGGGTCACCCCTCCACTTT.

The chain carries TRBV27 and TRBJ1-6; 10 nucleotides agree with TRBD1. The CDR3 consists of 14 residues. With V trimmed by 3 bases and J by 11 bases, 4 bases remained unmatched. CDR1 is MNHEY and CDR2 is SMNVEV in the germline V gene (reference sequence). The CDR3 nucleotides are TGTGCCAGCAGTTTTGACAGGGGGCGTACACCCCTCCACTTT. Its translation is CASSFDRGRTPLHF.

The chain combines TRBV19 with TRBJ1-4, with TRBD1 matching 11 bases. The CDR3 consists of 15 residues. Germline CDR1 LNHDA, CDR2 SQIVND (reference sequence). After removal of 6 bases from V and 8 bases from J, the junction contained 8 bases not matched to a gene. The CDR3 sequence is CASSKGQGAVEKLFF. DNA for the CDR3: TGTGCCAGTAGCAAAGGACAGGGGGCGGTCGAAAAACTGTTTTTT. Looking up the rest from reference TRBV19 and TRBJ1-4 gives the full variable domain: DGGITQSPKYLFRKEGQNVTLSCEQNLNHDAMYWYRQDPGQGLRLIYYSQIVNDFQKGDIAEGYSVSREKKESFPLTVTSAQKNPTAFYLCASSKGQGAVEKLFFGSGTQLSVL.

The chain is built from TRBV7-6 and TRBJ1-1; D not certain. CDR1 SGHVS and CDR2 FNYEAQ come from the germline V gene. This CDR3 is 15 amino acids long. V shed 1 base and J shed 1 base, with 10 bases lying between them. The CDR3, as DNA: TGTGCCAGCAGCTTAGGTACTCTCGGGAACACTGAAGCTTTCTTT. The encoded protein is CASSLGTLGNTEAFF.

The V call is TRBV4-1, the J call TRBJ1-1, with TRBD1 as a possible D gene (5 bases). The germline V and J ends were trimmed by 10 bases and 8 bases, with 17 bases remaining between them. The CDR3 has 12 amino acids. CDR1 MGHRA and CDR2 YSYEKL come from the germline V gene. CDR3: CATGGVGREAFF. The CDR3 DNA reads TGCGCCACCGGGGGGGTAGGACGAGAAGCTTTCTTT.

V usage is TRBV7-2 and J usage is TRBJ2-1, with 7 bases that match TRBD2. This CDR3 contains 15 residues. Germline loops: CDR1 SGHTA, CDR2 FQGNSA. J was trimmed by 8 bases and V by 4 bases; bases with no gene match: 11. The CDR3 reads CASSSQRLAVYEQFF. The CDR3, as DNA: TGTGCCAGCAGCTCCCAGAGACTAGCCGTCTATGAGCAGTTCTTC.

The chain has TRBV4-1 and TRBJ2-5; a weak D match, TRBD1 (6 bases). Germline CDR1 is MGHRA and CDR2 is YSYEKL. This CDR3 is built from 15 residues. Trimming left V 1 base short and J 1 base short, with 10 bases between. This CDR3 reads CASSQADRPQETQYF. Written as DNA, the CDR3 is TGCGCCAGCAGCCAAGCCGACAGGCCCCAAGAGACCCAGTACTTC.

The J gene is TRBJ2-5, the V gene TRBV5-4, with 7 nucleotides matching TRBD1. CDR3 length: 13 residues. Germline CDR1 is SGHNT and CDR2 is YYREEE (reference sequence). V lost 2 bases to trimming and J lost 5 bases; unmatched junction nucleotides: 3. This chain's CDR3 is CASSLGTAETQYF. The CDR3, as DNA: TGTGCCAGCAGCTTAGGGACAGCGGAGACCCAGTACTTC.

The rearrangement uses TRBV18 and TRBJ1-1; TRBD1 might be the D (6 bases). The V gene's germline CDR1 is KGHSH and CDR2 LQKENI. Trimming left V 2 bases short and J 4 bases short, with 11 bases between. CDR3 length: 14 amino acids. CDR3 sequence: CASSPALGGTEAFF. The CDR3 DNA follows: TGTGCCAGCTCACCAGCCCTAGGGGGCACTGAAGCTTTCTTT. The full variable domain, rest sourced from reference TRBV18 and TRBJ1-1, is NAGVMQNPRHLVRRRGQEARLRCSPMKGHSHVYWYRQLPEEGLKFMVYLQKENIIDESGMPKERFSAEFPKEGPSILRIQQVVRGDSAAYFCASSPALGGTEAFFGQGTRLTVV.

V gene TRBV7-2 combines with J gene TRBJ2-5; a possible D gene is TRBD2 (5 bases). CDR3 length: 10 amino acids. Germline values: CDR1 SGHTA, CDR2 FQGNSA. Trimming took 5 bases from V and 7 from J, leaving 5 bases between them. In nucleotides, the CDR3 is TGTGCCAGCAGCCGGGGGACCCAGTACTTC. Residues: CASSRGTQYF.

The J gene is TRBJ2-1, the V gene TRBV11-3; 8 nucleotides line up with TRBD1. The CDR3 sequence is 15 residues long. Germline-derived CDR1 and CDR2 are SGHNT and YENEEA. The junction had 7 bases not matched to a gene; V was cut back by 5 bases and J by 4 bases. The DNA of the CDR3 is TGTGCCAGCAGCCCGAGACAGGGGTCTTACAATGAGCAGTTCTTC. Its translation: CASSPRQGSYNEQFF.

The rearrangement links TRBV27 to TRBJ1-2, with 11 positions matching TRBD1. Germline V lookup: CDR1 MNHEY, CDR2 SMNVEV (reference sequence). The CDR3 contains 14 residues. The V gene end was trimmed by 5 bases and the J gene end by 8 bases; junction bases not matched to a gene: 7. The CDR3 sequence: CASSPRTGGFGYTF. The CDR3 bases are TGTGCCAGCAGTCCCAGGACAGGGGGCTTCGGCTACACCTTC.

The J gene is TRBJ1-1, the V gene TRBV2; perhaps TRBD1 as D (6 bases). Trimming cost V 7 bases and J 1 base, with 19 bases left between them. Germline loops: CDR1 SNHLY, CDR2 FYNNEI. This CDR3 has 16 amino acids. The CDR3 spells CASNTLTGATNTEAFF. The CDR3, as DNA: TGTGCCAGCAACACCCTGACAGGCGCCACGAACACTGAAGCTTTCTTT.

The chain is built from TRBV4-1 and TRBJ1-4; weak D call: TRBD1 (5 bases). The CDR3 is 15 amino acids. Germline CDR1 reads MGHRA; CDR2 reads YSYEKL. The V gene lost 1 base and the J gene lost 10 bases, with 16 bases spanning the gap. The CDR3 reads CASSQAVVLGGKLFF. The DNA for the CDR3 is TGCGCCAGCAGCCAAGCGGTAGTACTCGGGGGAAAACTGTTTTTT.

The V gene is TRBV4-1, the J gene TRBJ2-7; D is perhaps TRBD1 (5 bases). This CDR3 comprises 15 residues. V lost 4 bases, J lost 3 bases, and 16 bases lay in between. Germline values: CDR1 MGHRA, CDR2 YSYEKL. The CDR3 sequence: CASSPQTDPYYEQYF. The CDR3 DNA sequence: TGCGCCAGCAGCCCCCAGACAGACCCCTACTACGAGCAGTACTTC.

This clone was counted once. The J gene is TRBJ1-2, the V gene TRBV6-5, with D unclear. The V gene lost 6 bases and the J gene lost 1 base, with 9 bases spanning the gap. Germline CDR1 is MNHEY and CDR2 is SVGAGI. This CDR3 has 13 amino acids. The CDR3 DNA sequence: TGTGCCAGCAGAATGAACAGTAACTATGGCTACACCTTC. Amino acids: CASRMNSNYGYTF.

The V and J genes are TRBV29-1 and TRBJ1-2; TRBD1 might be the D (6 bases). V lost 8 bases and J 4 bases, leaving 17 bases between the germline ends. This CDR3 region has 13 residues. Germline loops: CDR1 SQVTM, CDR2 ANQGSEA. Written as DNA, the CDR3 is TGCAGCTTCTACAGGGAAGGGGGCTATGGCTACACCTTC. Translation: CSFYREGGYGYTF.

The chain links TRBV5-1 to TRBJ2-1; TRBD1 aligns across 12 bases. The V gene end was trimmed by 4 bases and the J gene end by 5 bases; junction bases not matched to a gene: 10. The germline gives CDR1 SGHRS, CDR2 YFSETQ. This CDR3 has 17 residues. CDR3 DNA: TGCGCCAGCAGCAAAACGACCGGGACAGGGGGCAACAATGAGCAGTTCTTC. Protein: CASSKTTGTGGNNEQFF.

This clone turned up a few times. The chain couples TRBV5-1 to TRBJ2-7, with 7 positions matching TRBD1. The CDR3 consists of 13 residues. Germline V gene sequence: CDR1 SGHRS, CDR2 YFSETQ. V was clipped by 4 bases and J by 3 bases; unmatched bases: 4. The DNA for the CDR3 is TGCGCCAGCAGCCCTGGGACAGTCTACGAGCAGTACTTC. It translates to CASSPGTVYEQYF.

A single count supports this clone. This CDR3 is CASSLIRQGSHYEQYF. CDR3 nucleotides: TGCGCCAGCAGCCTAATCCGACAGGGTTCCCACTACGAGCAGTACTTC. V and J are TRBV5-1 and TRBJ2-7; 7 bases are shared with TRBD1. CDR3 length equals 16 residues. V trimming: 4 bases; J trimming: 3 bases; junction bases outside the gene matches: 13. CDR1 and CDR2 from the germline V gene are SGHRS and YFSETQ. Filled out from reference TRBV5-1 and TRBJ2-7, the complete variable domain reads KAGVTQTPRYLIKTRGQQVTLSCSPISGHRSVSWYQQTPGQGLQFLFEYFSETQRNKGNFPGRFSGRQFSNSRSEMNVSTLELGDSALYLCASSLIRQGSHYEQYFGPGTRLTVT.

V gene TRBV11-3 combines with J gene TRBJ2-3; no clear D gene. CDR1 is SGHNT, CDR2 YENEEA, per germline. This CDR3 spans 12 amino acids. The V end lost 5 bases, the J end lost 2 bases, and 5 bases lay between the germline ends. Written as DNA, the CDR3 is TGTGCCAGCAGCGCAGTCACAGATACGCAGTATTTT. As protein: CASSAVTDTQYF.

The chain has TRBV3-1 (or the pseudogene TRBV3-2) and TRBJ2-7; the match to TRBD1 covers 10 bases. CDR1 and CDR2 (germline): LGHDT, YNNKEL (reference sequence). V trimming: 1 base; J trimming: 4 bases; junction bases outside the gene matches: 4. The CDR3 loop spans 15 amino acids. The CDR3 DNA is TGTGCCAGCAGCCAAGTGGGACAGGGGAAGTACGAGCAGTACTTC. Translation gives CASSQVGQGKYEQYF.

Only one count was recorded for this clone. The chain joins TRBV7-2 to TRBJ1-5; D is uncertain. Trimming stripped 5 bases from V and 4 bases from J, with 9 bases between. The germline V gene has CDR1 SGHTA and CDR2 FQGNSA. This CDR3 has 13 amino acids. The CDR3 DNA is TGTGCCAGCAGCCCCAGAATGAATCAGCCCCAGCATTTT. Protein sequence: CASSPRMNQPQHF. The full variable domain, its missing parts supplied by reference TRBV7-2 and TRBJ1-5, is GAGVSQSPSNKVTEKGKDVELRCDPISGHTALYWYRQSLGQGLEFLIYFQGNSAPDKSGLPSDRFSAERTGGSVSTLTIQRTQQEDSAVYLCASSPRMNQPQHFGDGTRLSIL.

The V call is TRBV6-1, the J call TRBJ2-7; 10 nucleotides align to TRBD1. The CDR3 runs to 16 residues. The germline V gene has CDR1 MNHNS and CDR2 SASEGT. V trimming: 0 bases; J trimming: 2 bases; junction bases outside the gene matches: 4. CDR3 region: CASSEASGQGAYEQYF. The CDR3 region has the DNA TGTGCCAGCAGTGAAGCGAGCGGACAGGGGGCCTACGAGCAGTACTTC.